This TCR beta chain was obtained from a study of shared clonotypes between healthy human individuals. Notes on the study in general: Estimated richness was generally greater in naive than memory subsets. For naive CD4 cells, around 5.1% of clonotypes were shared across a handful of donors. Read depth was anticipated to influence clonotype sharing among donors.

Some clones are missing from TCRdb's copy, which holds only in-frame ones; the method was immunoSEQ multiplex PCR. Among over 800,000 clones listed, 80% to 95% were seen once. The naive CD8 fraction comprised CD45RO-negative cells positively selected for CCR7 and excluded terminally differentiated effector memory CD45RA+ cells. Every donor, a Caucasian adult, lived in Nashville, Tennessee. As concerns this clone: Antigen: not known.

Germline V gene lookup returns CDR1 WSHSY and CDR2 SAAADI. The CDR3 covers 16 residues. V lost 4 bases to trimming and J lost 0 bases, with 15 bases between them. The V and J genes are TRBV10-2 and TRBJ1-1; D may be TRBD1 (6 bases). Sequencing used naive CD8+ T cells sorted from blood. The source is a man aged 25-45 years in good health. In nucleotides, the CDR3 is TGCGCCAGCAGTGCCTTAGGACAGAGGTTGAACACTGAAGCTTTCTTT. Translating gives CASSALGQRLNTEAFF.